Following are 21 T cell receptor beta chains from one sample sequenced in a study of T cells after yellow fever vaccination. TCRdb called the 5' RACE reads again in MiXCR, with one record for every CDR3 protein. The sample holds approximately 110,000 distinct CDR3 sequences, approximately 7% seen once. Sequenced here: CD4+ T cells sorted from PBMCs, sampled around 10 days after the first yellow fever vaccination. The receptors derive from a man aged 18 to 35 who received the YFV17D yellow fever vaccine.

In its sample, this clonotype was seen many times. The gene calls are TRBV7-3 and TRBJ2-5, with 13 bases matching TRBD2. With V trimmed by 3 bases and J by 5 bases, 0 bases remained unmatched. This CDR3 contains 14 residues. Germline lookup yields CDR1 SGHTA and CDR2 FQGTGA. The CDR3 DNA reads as TGTGCCAGCAGCTTGGGACTAGCGGGGGAGACCCAGTACTTC. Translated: CASSLGLAGETQYF.

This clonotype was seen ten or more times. The CDR3 sequence is CASSSQGALYNEQFF. DNA of the CDR3: TGTGCCAGCAGCTCTCAGGGGGCTCTCTACAATGAGCAGTTCTTC. This chain connects TRBV7-6 to TRBJ2-1; 8 positions agree with TRBD1. With V trimmed by 4 bases and J by 3 bases, 5 bases remained unmatched. CDR3 length equals 15 residues. CDR1 and CDR2 from the germline V gene are SGHVS and FNYEAQ.

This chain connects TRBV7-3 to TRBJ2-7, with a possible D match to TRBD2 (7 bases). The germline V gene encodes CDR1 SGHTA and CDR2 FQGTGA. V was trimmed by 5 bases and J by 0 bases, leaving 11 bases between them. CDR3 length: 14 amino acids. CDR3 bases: TGTGCCAGCAGCCGGAGGGGGGGCTCCTACGAGCAGTACTTC. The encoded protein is CASSRRGGSYEQYF.

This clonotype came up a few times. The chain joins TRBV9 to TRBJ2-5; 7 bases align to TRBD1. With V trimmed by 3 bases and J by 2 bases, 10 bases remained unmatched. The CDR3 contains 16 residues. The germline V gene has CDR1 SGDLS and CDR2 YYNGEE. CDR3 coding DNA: TGTGCCAGCAGCGGGATGACCGGGACAGAGCAAGAGACCCAGTACTTC. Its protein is CASSGMTGTEQETQYF.

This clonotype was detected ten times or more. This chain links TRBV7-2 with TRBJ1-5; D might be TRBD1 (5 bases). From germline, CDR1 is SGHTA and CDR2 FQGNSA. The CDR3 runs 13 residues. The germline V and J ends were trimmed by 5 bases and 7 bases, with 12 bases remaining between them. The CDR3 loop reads CASSREAGQPQHF. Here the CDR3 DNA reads TGTGCCAGCAGCCGGGAGGCAGGGCAGCCCCAGCATTTT.

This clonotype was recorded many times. Here the CDR3 reads CASSLGGVRSNQPQHF. The DNA for the CDR3 is TGTGCCAGCAGCTTAGGAGGGGTGAGAAGCAATCAGCCCCAGCATTTT. V usage is TRBV7-2 and J usage is TRBJ1-5, with D possibly being TRBD1 (5 bases). V lost 1 base to trimming and J lost 1 base, with 11 bases between them. There are 16 residues in the CDR3. Germline V gives CDR1 SGHTA, CDR2 FQGNSA.

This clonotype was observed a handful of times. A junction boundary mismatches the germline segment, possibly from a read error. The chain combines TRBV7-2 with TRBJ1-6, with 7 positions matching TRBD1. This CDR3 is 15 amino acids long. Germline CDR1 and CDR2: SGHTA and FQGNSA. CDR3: CASTLTGTENSPLHF. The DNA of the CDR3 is TGTGCCAGCACCTTAACCGGGACAGAAAATTCACCCCTCCACTTT.

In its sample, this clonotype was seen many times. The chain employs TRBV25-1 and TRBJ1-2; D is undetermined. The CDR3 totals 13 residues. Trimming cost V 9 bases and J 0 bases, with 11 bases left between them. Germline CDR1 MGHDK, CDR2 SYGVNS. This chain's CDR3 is CASRREANYGYTF. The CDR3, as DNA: TGTGCCAGTAGACGGGAAGCTAACTATGGCTACACCTTC.

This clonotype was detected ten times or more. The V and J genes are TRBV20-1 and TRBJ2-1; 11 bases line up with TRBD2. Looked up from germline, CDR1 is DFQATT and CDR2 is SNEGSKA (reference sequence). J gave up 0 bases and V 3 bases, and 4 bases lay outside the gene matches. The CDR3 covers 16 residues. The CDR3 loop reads CSARPLAGGSYNEQFF. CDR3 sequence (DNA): TGCAGTGCTAGGCCCCTAGCGGGGGGCTCCTACAATGAGCAGTTCTTC.

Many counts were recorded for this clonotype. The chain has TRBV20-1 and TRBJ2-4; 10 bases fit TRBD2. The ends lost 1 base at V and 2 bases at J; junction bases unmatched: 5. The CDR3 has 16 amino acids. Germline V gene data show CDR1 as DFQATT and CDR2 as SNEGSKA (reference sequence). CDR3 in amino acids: CSARAPAGGTKNIQYF. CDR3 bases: TGCAGTGCTAGAGCCCCAGCGGGGGGGACCAAAAACATTCAGTACTTC.

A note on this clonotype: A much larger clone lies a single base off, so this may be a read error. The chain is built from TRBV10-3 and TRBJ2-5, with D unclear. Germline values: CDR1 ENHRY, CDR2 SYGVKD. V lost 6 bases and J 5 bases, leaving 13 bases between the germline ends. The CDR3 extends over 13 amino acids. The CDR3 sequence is CAIRPGQTETQYF. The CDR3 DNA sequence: TGTGCCATCAGGCCCGGGCAGACGGAGACCCAGTACTTC.

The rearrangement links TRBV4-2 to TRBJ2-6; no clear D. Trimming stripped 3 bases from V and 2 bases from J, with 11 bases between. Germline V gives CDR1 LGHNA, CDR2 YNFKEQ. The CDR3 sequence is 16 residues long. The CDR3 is CASSQRLSPGANVLTF. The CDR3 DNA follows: TGTGCCAGCAGCCAGAGACTTTCCCCTGGGGCCAACGTCCTGACTTTC.

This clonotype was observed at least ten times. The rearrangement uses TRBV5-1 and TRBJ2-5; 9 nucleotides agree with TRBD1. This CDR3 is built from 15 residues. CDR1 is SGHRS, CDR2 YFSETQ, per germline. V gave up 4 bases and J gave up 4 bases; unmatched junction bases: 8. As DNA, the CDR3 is TGCGCCAGCAGCAGGGGACAGGGAGGTGGAGAGACCCAGTACTTC. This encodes CASSRGQGGGETQYF.

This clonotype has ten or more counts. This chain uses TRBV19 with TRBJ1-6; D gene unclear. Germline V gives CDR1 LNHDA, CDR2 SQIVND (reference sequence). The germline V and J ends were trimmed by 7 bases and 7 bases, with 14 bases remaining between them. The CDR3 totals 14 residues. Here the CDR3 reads CASTKEERNSPLHF. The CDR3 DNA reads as TGTGCCAGTACGAAGGAAGAGAGGAATTCACCCCTCCACTTT.

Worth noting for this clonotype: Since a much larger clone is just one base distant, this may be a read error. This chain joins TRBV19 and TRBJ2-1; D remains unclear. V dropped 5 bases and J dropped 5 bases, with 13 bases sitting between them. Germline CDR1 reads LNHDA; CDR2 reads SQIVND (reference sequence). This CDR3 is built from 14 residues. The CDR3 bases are TGTGCCAGTAGTGTCGGCGGAGAAGACAATGAGCAGTTCTTC. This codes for CASSVGGEDNEQFF.

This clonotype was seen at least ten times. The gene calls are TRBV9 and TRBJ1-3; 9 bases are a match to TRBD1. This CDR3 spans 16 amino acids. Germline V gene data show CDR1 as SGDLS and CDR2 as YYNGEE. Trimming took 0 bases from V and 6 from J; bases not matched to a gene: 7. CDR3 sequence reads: CASSVAGRTGVNTIYF. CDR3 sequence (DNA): TGTGCCAGCAGCGTAGCTGGAAGGACAGGGGTAAACACCATATATTTT.

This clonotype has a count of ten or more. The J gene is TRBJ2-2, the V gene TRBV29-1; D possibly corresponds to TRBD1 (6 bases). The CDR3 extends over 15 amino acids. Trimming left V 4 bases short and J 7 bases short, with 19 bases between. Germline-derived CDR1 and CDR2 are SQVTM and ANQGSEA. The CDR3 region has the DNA TGCAGCGTTGCTTCCAGGGGCCTCAGGGGCGGGGAGCTGTTTTTT. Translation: CSVASRGLRGGELFF.

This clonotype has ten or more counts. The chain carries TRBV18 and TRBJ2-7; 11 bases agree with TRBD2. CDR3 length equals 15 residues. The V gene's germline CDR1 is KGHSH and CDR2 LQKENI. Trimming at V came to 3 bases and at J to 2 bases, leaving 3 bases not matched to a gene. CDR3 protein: CASSPLAGGAYEQYF. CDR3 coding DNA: TGTGCCAGCTCACCGCTAGCGGGGGGTGCCTACGAGCAGTACTTC.

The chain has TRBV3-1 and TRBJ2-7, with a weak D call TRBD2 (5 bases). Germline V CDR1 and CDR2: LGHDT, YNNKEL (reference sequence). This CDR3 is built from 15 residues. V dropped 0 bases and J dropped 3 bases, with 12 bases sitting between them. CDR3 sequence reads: CASSQERGRSYEQYF. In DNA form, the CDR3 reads TGTGCCAGCAGCCAAGAAAGAGGGCGGAGCTACGAGCAGTACTTC.

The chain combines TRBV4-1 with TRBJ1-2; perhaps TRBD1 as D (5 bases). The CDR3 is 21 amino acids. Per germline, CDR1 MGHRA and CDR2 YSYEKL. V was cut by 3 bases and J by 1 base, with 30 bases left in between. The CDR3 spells CASSQGSTGWGYDAVNYGYTF. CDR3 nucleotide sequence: TGCGCCAGCAGCCAGGGTTCGACTGGTTGGGGGTACGACGCTGTTAACTATGGCTACACCTTC.

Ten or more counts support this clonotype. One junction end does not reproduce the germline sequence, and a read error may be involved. The CDR3 DNA sequence: TGTGCTAGCAGCTTAGAGGGGGGATCACCCCTCCACTTT. Translation gives CASSLEGGSPLHF. The J gene is TRBJ1-6, the V gene TRBV7-2; tentatively, D is TRBD1 (6 bases). The CDR3 extends over 13 amino acids. Germline values: CDR1 SGHTA, CDR2 FQGNSA. Together with reference TRBV7-2 and TRBJ1-6, the CDR3 gives the full variable domain: GAGVSQSPSNKVTEKGKDVELRCDPISGHTALYWYRQSLGQGLEFLIYFQGNSAPDKSGLPSDRFSAERTGGSVSTLTIQRTQQEDSAVYLCASSLEGGSPLHFGNGTRLTVT.